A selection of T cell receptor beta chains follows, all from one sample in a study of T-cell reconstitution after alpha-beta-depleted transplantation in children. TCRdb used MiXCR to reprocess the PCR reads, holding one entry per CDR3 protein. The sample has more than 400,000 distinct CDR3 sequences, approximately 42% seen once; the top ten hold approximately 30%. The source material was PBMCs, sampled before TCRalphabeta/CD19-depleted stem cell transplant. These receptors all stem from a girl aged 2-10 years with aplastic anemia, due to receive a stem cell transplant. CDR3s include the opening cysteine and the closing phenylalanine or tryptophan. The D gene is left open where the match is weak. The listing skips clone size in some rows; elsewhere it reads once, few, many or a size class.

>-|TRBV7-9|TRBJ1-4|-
TGTGCCAGCAGCTTAGCCTGGAAAAGCGAGGAAAAACTGTTTTTT
CASSLAWKSEEKLFF
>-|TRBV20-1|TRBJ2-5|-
TGCAGTGCTAGGGTACTGATGCTCCATGAGACCCAGTACTTC
CSARVLMLHETQYF
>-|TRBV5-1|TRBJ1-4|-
TGCGCCAGCAGCCCGGGCCACCTCGGGGAAAAACTGTTTTTT
CASSPGHLGEKLFF
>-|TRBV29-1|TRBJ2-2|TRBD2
TGCAGCGTTGAAGTAACTAGCGAGAACACCGGGGAGCTGTTTTTT
CSVEVTSENTGELFF
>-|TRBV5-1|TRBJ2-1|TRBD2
TGCGCCAGCAGCTTGGACTTCCCTAGCGGGCGCTCCTACAATGAGCAGTTCTTC
CASSLDFPSGRSYNEQFF
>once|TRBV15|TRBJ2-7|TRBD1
TGTGCCACCAGCACCGGGACAGTCTACGAGCAGTACTTC
CATSTGTVYEQYF
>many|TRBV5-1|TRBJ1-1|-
TGCGCCAGCAACACCCTCGGCAGACCGAACACTGAAGCTTTCTTT
CASNTLGRPNTEAFF
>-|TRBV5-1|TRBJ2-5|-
TGCGCCAGCAGCAAGAGGGGGGGCGAGACCCAGTACTTC
CASSKRGGETQYF
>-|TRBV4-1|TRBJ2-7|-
TGCGCCAGCAGCCCCGAGTCCTCCTACGAGCAGTACTTC
CASSPESSYEQYF
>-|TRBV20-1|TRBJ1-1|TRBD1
TGCAGTGCTAGAGTGGCCCGGGACAGCCACCGGCTGAACACTGAAGCTTTCTTT
CSARVARDSHRLNTEAFF
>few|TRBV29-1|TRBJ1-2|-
TGCAGCGTTGAAGATCAGCGGGTACTGGTCTACACCTTC
CSVEDQRVLVYTF
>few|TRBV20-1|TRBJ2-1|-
TGCAGTGCTAGCCCCCTTGATGAGCAGTTCTTC
CSASPLDEQFF
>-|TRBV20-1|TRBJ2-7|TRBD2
TGCAGTGCCCCCGGGCTAGCGGGAGTCGAGCAGTACTTC
CSAPGLAGVEQYF
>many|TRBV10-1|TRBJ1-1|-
TGCGCCATCCAGACGGAAACTGAGAACACTGAAGCTTTCTTT
CAIQTETENTEAFF
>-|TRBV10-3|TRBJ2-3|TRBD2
TGTGCCATCAGTGAGATCGGAGCGGGGGGTCTAGATACGCAGTATTTT
CAISEIGAGGLDTQYF
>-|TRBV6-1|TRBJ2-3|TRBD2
TGTGCCAGCAGTGAAGCTAGCCCTGGACTAGCGGGAGGGCCAAGGGATACGCAGTATTTT
CASSEASPGLAGGPRDTQYF
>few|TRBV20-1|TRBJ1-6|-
TGCAGTGCTAGAGATAGGGCAGGGGTTAATTCACCCCTCCACTTT
CSARDRAGVNSPLHF
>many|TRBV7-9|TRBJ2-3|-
TGCGCCAGCAGCCGCGTGGCTGGCACAGATACGCAGTATTTT
CASSRVAGTDTQYF
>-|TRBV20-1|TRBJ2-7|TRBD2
TGCAGTGCTTGGACTAGCGGGCGCTACGAGCAGTACTTC
CSAWTSGRYEQYF
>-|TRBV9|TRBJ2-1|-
TGTGCCAGCAGCGTAGTATCGGGGAGTGAGCAGTTCTTC
CASSVVSGSEQFF
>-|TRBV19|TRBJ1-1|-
TGTGCCAGTAGTACCTCCGACAGGACTGTTGCTGAAGCTTTCTTT
CASSTSDRTVAEAFF
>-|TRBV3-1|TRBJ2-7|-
TGTGCCAGCAGCCAAGTTATCGGGCGGCCTGACAGGTACGAGCAGTACTTC
CASSQVIGRPDRYEQYF
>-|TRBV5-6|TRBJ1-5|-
TGTGCCAGCAGTTATGGGACGGATCAGCCCCAGCATTTT
CASSYGTDQPQHF
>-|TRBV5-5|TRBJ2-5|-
TGTGCCAGCAGCTTCGACGGAGACCCCCAAGAGACCCAGTACTTC
CASSFDGDPQETQYF
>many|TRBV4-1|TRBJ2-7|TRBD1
TGCGCCAGCAGCCCGGGACAGGGGGCAACCTACGAGCAGTACTTC
CASSPGQGATYEQYF
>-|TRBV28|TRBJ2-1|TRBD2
TGTGCCAGCAGGTACGCGGGACTAGCGGCCTACAATGAGCAGTTCTTC
CASRYAGLAAYNEQFF
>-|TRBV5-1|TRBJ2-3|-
TGCGCCACCCGGGTAGGCACAGATACGCAGTATTTT
CATRVGTDTQYF
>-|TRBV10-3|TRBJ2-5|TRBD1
TGTGCCATCACGGACAGGGTGGGAGAGACCCAGTACTTC
CAITDRVGETQYF
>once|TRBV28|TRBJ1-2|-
TGTGCCAGCAGTCCCGGGGGGGTAGGTTATGGCTACACCTTC
CASSPGGVGYGYTF
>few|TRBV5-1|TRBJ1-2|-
TGTGCCAGCAGCTTGGAGTCCTATGGCTACACCTTC
CASSLESYGYTF